This T cell receptor (beta chain) was obtained from a study of blood T cell repertoires in COVID-19. Study-level background: Some COVID-19 samples were acute and others convalescent; all came from the United States, Italy and Spain. T cells, B-cell-depleted T cells, or PBMCs supplied cDNA or gDNA.

Under the authors' procedure: Amplified reference gene primers provided the basis for estimating nucleated cell counts. The assay was immunoSEQ multiplex PCR, and TCRdb's table has in-frame clones only and misses some. V and J calls and clone size are those listed in that table; D and trimming were worked out from the DNA. The table shows 200,000 to 300,000 clones, with 82% occurring only once. CDR1 and CDR2 from the germline V gene are SGHNT and YYREEE (reference sequence). V shed 4 bases, J shed 10 bases, and the junction held 5 bases outside the gene matches. This CDR3 spans 14 amino acids. This clonotype was obtained from a woman aged 60-70 years with active or convalescent COVID-19. Sequenced input: peripheral blood. The chain joins TRBV5-4 to TRBJ1-6; 10 bases are a match to TRBD1. CDR3: CASSPTGGGSPLHF. CDR3 DNA sequence: TGTGCCAGCAGCCCGACAGGGGGCGGGTCACCCCTCCACTTT.